The 13 T cell receptor beta chains below were found in one sample sequenced in a study of patients and donors after allogeneic stem cell transplantation. TCRdb redid the calling of the RT-PCR reads with MiXCR, one entry per CDR3 protein. The table has some 87,000 distinct CDR3 sequences, around 48% seen once. Sequences were obtained from blood, either unsorted or a sorted T cell fraction (not recorded which). The receptors were gathered from a human donor who was either an allogeneic HSCT recipient or a stem cell or donor lymphocyte infusion donor (not recorded which). It is not recorded whose cells these are; they may come from a transplant donor.

The chain carries TRBV20-1 and TRBJ1-5; tentative D call: TRBD1 (6 bases). This CDR3 is 15 amino acids long. V lost 1 base, J lost 3 bases, and 13 bases lay in between. Germline V gene lookup returns CDR1 DFQATT and CDR2 SNEGSKA (reference sequence). In DNA, the CDR3 is TGCAGTGCTAGAGGGCAGGGGCCCATCAATCAGCCCCAGCATTTT. Amino acid sequence: CSARGQGPINQPQHF.

The V gene is TRBV4-3, the J gene TRBJ2-3; the D gene is possibly TRBD2 (5 bases). V lost 3 bases and J 4 bases, leaving 14 bases between the germline ends. Germline CDR1 and CDR2: LGHNA and YSLEER. This CDR3 has 15 amino acids. The CDR3, as DNA: TGCGCCAGCAGCCATGAGGGATCCAGACCAGATACGCAGTATTTT. This gives the protein CASSHEGSRPDTQYF.

The chain recombines TRBV19 with TRBJ1-1; 8 bases agree with TRBD1. The CDR3 extends over 16 amino acids. With V trimmed by 4 bases and J by 0 bases, 7 bases remained unmatched. The V gene's germline CDR1 is LNHDA and CDR2 SQIVND (reference sequence). The CDR3 nucleotides read TGTGCCAGTAGTACCCGGACAGGGAGGGTGAACACTGAAGCTTTCTTT. It translates to CASSTRTGRVNTEAFF.

This clonotype was found once. The V and J genes are TRBV5-4 and TRBJ1-1; D not certain. Per germline, CDR1 SGHNT and CDR2 YYREEE (reference sequence). The length of the CDR3 is 13 residues. The V end was cut by 5 bases, the J end by 0 bases, with 8 bases between. The CDR3 DNA reads as TGTGCCAGCAGGCGGGATTTGAACACTGAAGCTTTCTTT. It yields the protein CASRRDLNTEAFF.

The rearrangement joins TRBV25-1 to TRBJ1-3; D is undetermined. V was pared by 1 base and J by 11 bases, with 12 bases between. The germline V gene encodes CDR1 MGHDK and CDR2 SYGVNS. CDR3 length equals 13 residues. In DNA, the CDR3 is TGTGCCAGCAGTGAATTATTACTTAACGCCATATATTTT. It codes for CASSELLLNAIYF.

This clonotype turned up a few times. The chain employs TRBV12-3 or TRBV12-4 and TRBJ1-5; 9 positions match TRBD1. This CDR3 spans 14 amino acids. Unmatched junction bases numbered 8, after V lost 7 bases and J lost 7 bases. This CDR3 is CASTIHRGHQPQHF. In DNA, the CDR3 is TGTGCCAGCACCATTCACAGGGGGCACCAGCCCCAGCATTTT.

This clonotype was counted a single time. The chain links TRBV25-1 to TRBJ1-2; 10 nucleotides agree with TRBD1. Germline loops: CDR1 MGHDK, CDR2 SYGVNS. There are 15 residues in the CDR3. V shed 0 bases, J shed 6 bases, and the junction held 4 bases outside the gene matches. DNA for the CDR3: TGTGCCAGCAGTGAATATAGGGACAGGGGTGATGGCTACACCTTC. Protein sequence: CASSEYRDRGDGYTF.

The J gene is TRBJ2-7, the V gene TRBV3-1; 9 bases match TRBD2. The CDR3 loop spans 17 amino acids. V lost 1 base and J lost 0; bases outside the gene matches: 7. Germline V gene sequence: CDR1 LGHDT, CDR2 YNNKEL (reference sequence). The CDR3 nucleotides read TGTGCCAGCAGCCAAGGAATTGGTAGCGGGAGCTCCTACGAGCAGTACTTC. Translation gives CASSQGIGSGSSYEQYF.

The chain links TRBV11-3 to TRBJ2-2; 7 nucleotides agree with TRBD1. CDR1 is SGHNT and CDR2 is YENEEA in the germline V gene. The V segment lost 5 bases and the J segment 0 bases; nucleotides outside the gene matches: 6. The CDR3 runs to 16 residues. This CDR3 is CASSLQGQPNTGELFF. CDR3 DNA sequence: TGTGCCAGCAGCCTACAGGGACAGCCGAACACCGGGGAGCTGTTTTTT.

The DNA of the CDR3 is TGTGCCAGCAGTTCGCGGCGGGAAGGGTACGAGCAGTACTTC. Encoded protein: CASSSRREGYEQYF. This chain joins TRBV25-1 and TRBJ2-7; D perhaps matches TRBD2 (6 bases). Germline assignment: CDR1 MGHDK and CDR2 SYGVNS. The CDR3 has 14 amino acids. The germline V and J ends were trimmed by 5 bases and 4 bases, with 15 bases remaining between them.

This chain joins TRBV12-3 or TRBV12-4 and TRBJ1-5; a weak D match, TRBD1 (6 bases). The CDR3 is 16 residues long. Between the trimmed V and J ends, which lost 6 bases and 4 bases, there was a span of 19 bases. The CDR3 reads CASRNLVQGLNQPQHF. DNA of the CDR3: TGTGCCAGCAGGAACCTCGTACAGGGCCTAAATCAGCCCCAGCATTTT.

This chain joins TRBV7-3 and TRBJ2-1; D is uncertain. Trimming removed 2 bases from V and 5 bases from J, with 1 base in between. The CDR3 runs 11 residues. Germline values: CDR1 SGHTA, CDR2 FQGTGA. The DNA for the CDR3 is TGTGCCAGCAGCTTAGACAATGAGCAGTTCTTC. Its translation is CASSLDNEQFF.

The CDR3 sequence: CASSPEPDRAVGYTF. Written as DNA, the CDR3 is TGTGCCAGCAGCCCGGAACCCGACAGGGCGGTGGGCTACACCTTC. The chain employs TRBV4-2 and TRBJ1-2; 7 bases are a match to TRBD1. This CDR3 contains 15 residues. Germline CDR1 LGHNA, CDR2 YNFKEQ. The trim removed 4 bases at V and 8 bases at J, leaving 13 bases unmatched.